This entry describes one TCR beta chain. What this receptor recognizes is not known. Per-nucleotide qualities are absent, and no much larger clonotype sits a single base away. TCRbeta CDR3 regions were amplified from genomic DNA by means of the immunoSEQ Assay, a bias-controlled multiplex PCR. Processing in the source paper ran as follows. The number of nucleated cells in each sample was estimated from the amplification of reference gene primers within the assay. To quantify the absolute abundance of each unique TCRbeta CDR3 rearrangement, sequence reads were collapsed and filtered. For each sample, productive Simpson clonality was calculated by taking the square root of Simpson's diversity index across productive rearrangements. Here the immuneACCESS table is served through TCRdb, limited to in-frame sequences with V and J called. Missing clones are a known gap in these copies; in checked studies unresolved V genes cover under half, and the rest lacks a known reason. The V and J calls and clone size are taken from that table; D and trimming were inferred from the DNA. This sample lists just over 650,000 clones; over 80% were detected once. Jointly, the top ten make up roughly 0.25% of the sample.

The source of the sample is a study of blood T cell repertoires in COVID-19 (TCRdb year 2020). In terms of the full investigation: Samples from collaborators originated in the United States, Italy and Spain and spanned both the acute and convalescent phases of COVID-19. The material from the prospective study consisted of cDNA or gDNA derived from T cells, B-cell-depleted T cells, or PBMCs. Subjects who had been exposed to COVID-19, were actively infected with it, or had recovered from it provided the deeply sampled blood TCRbeta repertoires that made up the dataset. The repertoires were made available in a free public database intended to serve as a resource for research on the immune response to SARS-CoV-2. The samples were drawn from two sources: the first 160 participants of the ongoing ImmuneRACE study, and over 950 subjects contributed by 6 global collaborators. Nearly every sample came with metadata listing a de-identified subject ID, COVID-19 status, age in years and sex. Where HLA class I and class II types were available, the types were taken from metadata supplied by the sample provider, not from assay-based typing.

Germline trimming amounts to 0 bases on V and 3 bases on J, with 4 as the count of junction bases outside the gene matches. CDR1 and CDR2 are read off the germline V gene (reference sequence) as SGHNT and YYREEE. Reading from cysteine to phenylalanine, the CDR3 counts 15 amino acids. Only the CDR3 region is kept as DNA, spanning 45 bases read in frame from base 1. What the research found in general, with its limitations: The quantity of clinical and demographic metadata differed by source and by participant and was supplied without curation.

The collaborating institutions used their own protocols to collect whole blood in K2EDTA tubes. For TCRbeta analysis, collaborators shipped samples as frozen whole blood, isolated PBMCs, or DNA extracted from either of those sample types. The chain was built from TRBV5-4 and TRBJ2-3; 7 central bases correspond to TRBD1. Sequenced sample: peripheral blood. The receptor's source is a woman under 30 with acute or convalescent COVID-19. The encoded CDR3 is CASSLGGGGTDTQYF. Read as DNA, the sequence is TGTGCCAGCAGCTTGGGAGGGGGCGGTACAGATACGCAGTATTTT. The full variable domain, with segments outside the CDR3 supplied by the reference TRBV5-4 and TRBJ2-3 proteins, appears as ETGVTQSPTHLIKTRGQQVTLRCSSQSGHNTVSWYQQALGQGPQFIFQYYREEENGRGNFPPRFSGLQFPNYSSELNVNALELDDSALYLCASSLGGGGTDTQYFGPGTRLTVL.